The rows below give T cell receptor beta chains drawn from one sample of a study of cytomegalovirus exposure and HLA in healthy donors. Profiled with immunoSEQ multiplex PCR; TCRdb holds only in-frame clones, not every one. The profile shows 90,000 to 100,000 clones, around 72% of them singletons. The sequenced sample consisted of PBMCs. The receptors come from a male donor in good health and CMV-seronegative. Both conserved end residues are part of each CDR3. The D gene is left open where the match is weak. Some rows mark clone size as missing; the rest say once, few, many or name a class of expanded clone.

d_call	v_call	clone_size	j_call	cdr3_nt	cdr3_aa
.	TRBV5-8	.	TRBJ1-5	TGTGCCAGCAGCTACAAGACTGTTCGGGGAGGCAATCAGCCCCAGCATTTT	CASSYKTVRGGNQPQHF
TRBD2	TRBV5-1	.	TRBJ2-4	TGCGCCAGCAATGGGGGGGGTACCAAAAACATTCAGTACTTC	CASNGGGTKNIQYF
.	TRBV27	once	TRBJ2-7	TGTGCCAGCAGCCCGAATCCAACAGGCTACTTCTACTTC	CASSPNPTGYFYF
.	TRBV7-3	.	TRBJ2-3	TGTGCCAGCAGCCTGTTGGGGGGTGCCGATACGCAGTATTTT	CASSLLGGADTQYF
TRBD2	TRBV9	few	TRBJ2-1	TGTGCCAGCAGCGTCGGGGCGATGGGGGGGTTCTACAATGAGCAGTTCTTC	CASSVGAMGGFYNEQFF
.	TRBV2	.	TRBJ1-1	TGTGCCAGCACATTCGACAGCGAAGCTTTCTTT	CASTFDSEAFF
TRBD1	TRBV4-1	once	TRBJ2-2	TGCGCCAGCAGCCAAGATTGGGACAGTTCGAACACCGGGGAGCTGTTTTTT	CASSQDWDSSNTGELFF
TRBD1	TRBV15	.	TRBJ2-2	TGTGCCACCAGCCCCCCCCCTCAGGACAGGGACCCCGCACGTGTCACCGGGGAGCTGTTTTTT	CATSPPPQDRDPARVTGELFF
TRBD2	TRBV5-4	few	TRBJ2-2	TGTGCCAGCAGCGCTAGCGGGAGGTCGAACACCGGGGAGCTGTTTTTT	CASSASGRSNTGELFF
.	TRBV6-1	.	TRBJ1-1	TGTGCCAGCAGTGAAGTGCAGGGTCGTACTGAAGCTTTCTTT	CASSEVQGRTEAFF
TRBD1	TRBV6-6	.	TRBJ2-5	TGTGCCAGCAGAGAACCTGACAGGGGGGACCAAGAGACCCAGTACTTC	CASREPDRGDQETQYF
.	TRBV7-3	few	TRBJ2-3	TGTGCCAGCAGCTCAACTAGCTCTCGAGCAGATACGCAGTATTTT	CASSSTSSRADTQYF
.	TRBV2	.	TRBJ2-2	TGTGCCAGCAGTGACGGCGGGTATAACACCGGGGAGCTGTTTTTT	CASSDGGYNTGELFF
TRBD1	TRBV2	.	TRBJ1-1	TGTGCCAGCAGGGCGGGACAGGGGAGGGATGAAGCTTTCTTT	CASRAGQGRDEAFF
.	TRBV7-8	.	TRBJ2-3	TGTGCCAGCAGCCTAAGACCGGGATTAAAGTATTTT	CASSLRPGLKYF
.	TRBV7-2	few	TRBJ1-1	TGTGCCAGCAGCTTAGCGGCAACTGAAGCTTTCTTT	CASSLAATEAFF
TRBD2	TRBV27	.	TRBJ2-5	TGTGCCAGCAGTTTTGGTAGCGGGAGGGAGACCCAGTACTTC	CASSFGSGRETQYF
TRBD1	TRBV10-3	.	TRBJ1-4	TGTGCCATCAGGGGGGGACAGGGGAATGAAAAACTGTTTTTT	CAIRGGQGNEKLFF
.	TRBV27	.	TRBJ1-5	TGTGCCAGCAGATTCAGGGCGAATAGCAATCAGCCCCAGCATTTT	CASRFRANSNQPQHF
TRBD1	TRBV29-1	.	TRBJ2-7	TGCAGCGCCACCGGGACAGGGGGCAGGAGACAGTACTTC	CSATGTGGRRQYF
TRBD2	TRBV4-1	few	TRBJ2-3	TGCGCCAGCAGCCTCCACCCGGGACTAGCGGGAGCCGATACGCAGTATTTT	CASSLHPGLAGADTQYF
TRBD2	TRBV25-1	.	TRBJ2-7	TGTGCCAGCAGTGAATTTCGGAAGGGACTAGCGGGAGACTACGAGCAGTACTTC	CASSEFRKGLAGDYEQYF
.	TRBV2	.	TRBJ1-2	TGTGCCAGCAGTGAGGGTCGGGGGAGCGGCTACACCTTC	CASSEGRGSGYTF
.	TRBV6-1	.	TRBJ1-5	TGTGCCAGCAGTGCATTCAGGGACTCTAATGTCGTAAATCAGCCCCAGCATTTT	CASSAFRDSNVVNQPQHF
.	TRBV6-5	.	TRBJ2-3	TGTGCCAGCAGTTCCTCGAGTATCACAGATACGCAGTATTTT	CASSSSSITDTQYF
.	TRBV18	.	TRBJ1-2	TGTGCCAGCTCCCCCTCGTCCCACCCAGGGGATGGCTACACCTTC	CASSPSSHPGDGYTF
TRBD1	TRBV5-1	.	TRBJ2-3	TGCGCCAGCAGCTTGGTTGCAGGGGGCATAGATACGCAGTATTTT	CASSLVAGGIDTQYF
.	TRBV2	few	TRBJ2-2	TGTGCCAGCAGTTTGACAGACACTACCGGGGAGCTGTTTTTT	CASSLTDTTGELFF
TRBD1	TRBV6-6	.	TRBJ2-7	TGTGCCAGCAGTTACCGGGCAGGGGGCCGCTACGAGCAGTACTTC	CASSYRAGGRYEQYF
TRBD1	TRBV7-9	.	TRBJ1-1	TGTGCCAGCAGCATATATCAGGGGGCTCCGACTGAAGCTTTCTTT	CASSIYQGAPTEAFF
.	TRBV11-2	.	TRBJ2-1	TGTGCCAGCAGCTTTCTCGACATCTCCTACAATGAGCAGTTCTTC	CASSFLDISYNEQFF
.	TRBV19	few	TRBJ2-1	TGTGCCAGTAGCACAGGGATTTGGAATGAGCAGTTCTTC	CASSTGIWNEQFF
TRBD2	TRBV19	.	TRBJ2-7	TGTGCCAGTAGTATAGACGGGACTAGCGGGAAATTCGAGCAGTACTTC	CASSIDGTSGKFEQYF
.	TRBV7-9	few	TRBJ1-2	TGTGCCAGCAGCCCGGGCCTCGACGGGGGTGGCTACACCTTC	CASSPGLDGGGYTF
TRBD1	TRBV10-3	.	TRBJ1-1	TGTGCCATCAGTGAATGGGACAGGGTACAGAACACTGAAGCTTTCTTT	CAISEWDRVQNTEAFF
TRBD2	TRBV19	.	TRBJ2-7	TGTGCCAGTAGTCCCCGGAGGACTAGCGGTACCTACGAGCAGTACTTC	CASSPRRTSGTYEQYF
.	TRBV27	.	TRBJ2-7	TGTGCCAGCAGCAGAGGTGACTCCTACGAGCAGTACTTC	CASSRGDSYEQYF
TRBD1	TRBV7-8	.	TRBJ1-1	TGTGCCAGCAGCTTGGGAAGGGACAGGGGAACTGAAGCTTTCTTT	CASSLGRDRGTEAFF
.	TRBV18	.	TRBJ1-2	TGTGCCAGCTCCCCTCCTAAGGCTCGTGGCTCGGGAAATTATGGCTACACCTTC	CASSPPKARGSGNYGYTF
TRBD2	TRBV19	few	TRBJ2-3	TGTGCCAGTACCCCACTAGCGGCAAGCACAGATACGCAGTATTTT	CASTPLAASTDTQYF
TRBD2	TRBV28	.	TRBJ2-1	TGTGCCAGCAGTCCTTCCGGACTAGCATCCAATGAGCAGTTCTTC	CASSPSGLASNEQFF
TRBD1	TRBV29-1	.	TRBJ2-5	TGCAGCGTTGGGACAGGGACAGAGACCCAGTACTTC	CSVGTGTETQYF
TRBD1	TRBV6-6	.	TRBJ1-1	TGTGCCAGCAGTCCCGGACAGGTGGAGAACACTGAAGCTTTCTTT	CASSPGQVENTEAFF
.	TRBV19	.	TRBJ1-4	TGTGCCAGTAGGCGTCCCGGGACAACTAATGAAAAACTGTTTTTT	CASRRPGTTNEKLFF
.	TRBV7-9	few	TRBJ1-1	TGTGCCAGCAGCACCCCCCCCTCGGTCGGGGGGACGGACACTGAAGCTTTCTTT	CASSTPPSVGGTDTEAFF
TRBD1	TRBV27	few	TRBJ2-7	TGTGCCAGCCGGGACAGGGGCCCCTACGAGCAGTACTTC	CASRDRGPYEQYF
TRBD1	TRBV5-5	.	TRBJ2-1	TGTGCCAGCAGCACGACAGGGGCGTACAATGAGCAGTTCTTC	CASSTTGAYNEQFF
.	TRBV28	.	TRBJ2-7	TGTGCCAGCAGTTTATCTCAGGGCTGGTACGAGCAGTACTTC	CASSLSQGWYEQYF
.	TRBV6-1	.	TRBJ2-7	TGTGCCACCCAGGATTGGGGCTGGCACTACGAGCAGTACTTC	CATQDWGWHYEQYF
TRBD1	TRBV5-1	once	TRBJ2-1	TGCGCCAGCAGCAAGACAGGGGGCGACTACAATGAGCAGTTCTTC	CASSKTGGDYNEQFF
TRBD2	TRBV6-5	few	TRBJ2-7	TGTGCCAGCAGTTTAAGTATTAGCGGGAGTCCCTACGAGCAGTACTTC	CASSLSISGSPYEQYF
.	TRBV7-8	.	TRBJ1-1	TGTGCCAGCAGACTAAGGGGGACCACTGAAGCTTTCTTT	CASRLRGTTEAFF